Listed below are T cell receptor beta chains from one sample, sequenced in a study of T cell responses to AZD1222 COVID-19 vaccine. Profiling relied on immunoSEQ multiplex PCR, and the TCRdb table lists in-frame clones only, not all of them. The sample records about 140,000 clones, nearly 95% being singletons. The sequencing here drew on peripheral blood, taken 28 days after the second AZD1222 dose. Receptors were obtained from an adult who received the AZD1222 COVID-19 vaccine. Both conserved end residues are part of each CDR3. The order of the fields is D gene, J gene, V gene, clone size, CDR3 protein, CDR3 DNA. A D gene is named only where the DNA matches it firmly. The size entry is marked missing in some rows and otherwise reads once, few, many or a size class.

d_call: NA; j_call: TRBJ1-2; v_call: TRBV21-1; clone_size: NA; cdr3_aa: CAKAVQNGAENYGYTF; cdr3_nt: TGTGCCAAGGCGGTCCAAAATGGGGCAGAGAACTATGGCTACACCTTC
d_call: NA; j_call: TRBJ1-1; v_call: TRBV6-2/TRBV6-3; clone_size: NA; cdr3_aa: CASSRRVLMNTEAFF; cdr3_nt: TGTGCCAGCAGTCGCAGGGTCCTCATGAACACTGAAGCTTTCTTT
d_call: NA; j_call: TRBJ2-1; v_call: TRBV4-3; clone_size: NA; cdr3_aa: CASSQETRNNEQFF; cdr3_nt: TGCGCCAGCAGCCAAGAAACTAGAAACAATGAGCAGTTCTTC
d_call: NA; j_call: TRBJ1-1; v_call: TRBV18; clone_size: few; cdr3_aa: CASSPRIQTGNTEAFF; cdr3_nt: TGTGCCAGCTCACCACGAATCCAAACAGGGAACACTGAAGCTTTCTTT
d_call: TRBD1; j_call: TRBJ1-2; v_call: TRBV5-1; clone_size: NA; cdr3_aa: CASSLVDRGYGYTF; cdr3_nt: TGCGCCAGCAGCTTAGTGGACAGGGGATATGGCTACACCTTC
d_call: TRBD2; j_call: TRBJ2-5; v_call: TRBV4-1; clone_size: NA; cdr3_aa: CASSQVLAGGPETQYF; cdr3_nt: TGCGCCAGCAGCCAAGTTCTAGCGGGAGGGCCGGAGACCCAGTACTTC
d_call: NA; j_call: TRBJ1-5; v_call: TRBV27; clone_size: NA; cdr3_aa: CASSRKDNFNQPQHF; cdr3_nt: TGTGCCAGCAGCCGAAAAGACAACTTCAATCAGCCCCAGCATTTT
d_call: NA; j_call: TRBJ1-1; v_call: TRBV28; clone_size: NA; cdr3_aa: CASSFRAHGGEAFF; cdr3_nt: TGTGCCAGCAGTTTCCGGGCTCACGGGGGGGAAGCTTTCTTT
d_call: NA; j_call: TRBJ1-1; v_call: TRBV7-3; clone_size: NA; cdr3_aa: CASSLNPGAGTEAFF; cdr3_nt: TGTGCCAGCAGCTTAAATCCAGGGGCCGGAACTGAAGCTTTCTTT
d_call: NA; j_call: TRBJ2-7; v_call: TRBV5-1; clone_size: few; cdr3_aa: CASSPPERVSYEQYF; cdr3_nt: TGCGCCAGCAGCCCACCCGAGAGGGTAAGCTACGAGCAGTACTTC
d_call: NA; j_call: TRBJ2-3; v_call: TRBV10-2; clone_size: NA; cdr3_aa: CASSEADTQYF; cdr3_nt: TGCGCCAGCAGTGAGGCAGATACGCAGTATTTT
d_call: TRBD1; j_call: TRBJ1-1; v_call: TRBV5-1; clone_size: NA; cdr3_aa: CASSSGTGMNTEAFF; cdr3_nt: TGCGCCAGCAGCAGCGGGACAGGGATGAACACTGAAGCTTTCTTT
d_call: TRBD2; j_call: TRBJ2-1; v_call: TRBV6-5; clone_size: once; cdr3_aa: CASSLAGDHNEQFF; cdr3_nt: TGTGCCAGCAGTCTAGCGGGAGACCACAATGAGCAGTTCTTC
d_call: TRBD2; j_call: TRBJ2-7; v_call: TRBV5-6; clone_size: NA; cdr3_aa: CASSSGTNYEQYF; cdr3_nt: TGTGCCAGCAGCAGTGGGACTAACTACGAGCAGTACTTC
d_call: NA; j_call: TRBJ2-3; v_call: TRBV2; clone_size: NA; cdr3_aa: CASSMGASGATDTQYF; cdr3_nt: TGTGCCAGCAGTATGGGGGCTAGCGGTGCCACAGATACGCAGTATTTT
d_call: NA; j_call: TRBJ1-1; v_call: TRBV27; clone_size: NA; cdr3_aa: CASSLGVGEAFF; cdr3_nt: TGTGCCAGCAGTTTAGGGGTTGGTGAAGCTTTCTTT
d_call: TRBD1; j_call: TRBJ2-3; v_call: TRBV19; clone_size: NA; cdr3_aa: CATSQGADTQYF; cdr3_nt: TGTGCCACCTCACAGGGGGCCGATACGCAGTATTTT
d_call: NA; j_call: TRBJ1-2; v_call: TRBV28; clone_size: NA; cdr3_aa: CASSSFYGYTF; cdr3_nt: TGTGCCAGCAGTTCGTTCTATGGCTACACCTTC
d_call: NA; j_call: TRBJ1-5; v_call: TRBV28; clone_size: NA; cdr3_aa: CASRKGGRNQPQHF; cdr3_nt: TGTGCCAGCAGGAAAGGGGGGCGCAATCAGCCCCAGCATTTT
d_call: TRBD1; j_call: TRBJ1-1; v_call: TRBV28; clone_size: NA; cdr3_aa: CASSTTGGTEAFF; cdr3_nt: TGTGCCAGCAGTACCACAGGGGGGACTGAAGCTTTCTTT
d_call: NA; j_call: TRBJ2-1; v_call: TRBV28; clone_size: NA; cdr3_aa: CASSVAIAAASNEQFF; cdr3_nt: TGTGCCAGCAGCGTAGCGATAGCGGCCGCTTCCAATGAGCAGTTCTTC
d_call: NA; j_call: TRBJ1-1; v_call: TRBV28; clone_size: once; cdr3_aa: CASSLDVRGGAFF; cdr3_nt: TGTGCCAGCAGTTTAGATGTCAGGGGAGGGGCTTTCTTT
d_call: TRBD2; j_call: TRBJ2-3; v_call: TRBV9; clone_size: NA; cdr3_aa: CASSVGSTGLVRDTQYF; cdr3_nt: TGTGCCAGCAGCGTAGGGTCCACGGGACTAGTCCGAGATACGCAGTATTTT
d_call: NA; j_call: TRBJ2-1; v_call: TRBV27; clone_size: NA; cdr3_aa: CASSLSRGDLHNEQFF; cdr3_nt: TGTGCCAGCAGTTTATCGAGGGGGGATCTCCACAATGAGCAGTTCTTC
d_call: NA; j_call: TRBJ1-5; v_call: TRBV2; clone_size: NA; cdr3_aa: CASSRDGNQPQHF; cdr3_nt: TGTGCCAGCAGCAGGGATGGGAATCAGCCCCAGCATTTT
d_call: NA; j_call: TRBJ1-5; v_call: TRBV19; clone_size: NA; cdr3_aa: CASSNSPTSPNQPQHF; cdr3_nt: TGTGCCAGTAGTAACAGCCCCACTAGCCCCAATCAGCCCCAGCATTTT
d_call: NA; j_call: TRBJ2-1; v_call: TRBV27; clone_size: NA; cdr3_aa: CASRRGAEQFF; cdr3_nt: TGTGCCAGCAGGAGAGGGGCTGAGCAGTTCTTC
d_call: NA; j_call: TRBJ2-3; v_call: TRBV7-3; clone_size: NA; cdr3_aa: CASSLSRGDTQYF; cdr3_nt: TGTGCCAGCAGCTTGAGCAGGGGTGATACGCAGTATTTT
d_call: TRBD1; j_call: TRBJ1-4; v_call: TRBV28; clone_size: NA; cdr3_aa: CASRPPTGTGDEKLFF; cdr3_nt: TGTGCCAGCAGACCCCCTACCGGGACAGGGGATGAAAAACTGTTTTTT
d_call: NA; j_call: TRBJ1-2; v_call: TRBV28; clone_size: NA; cdr3_aa: CASSLNSPVHGYTF; cdr3_nt: TGTGCCAGCAGTTTAAATAGCCCGGTACATGGCTACACCTTC
d_call: NA; j_call: TRBJ2-5; v_call: TRBV28; clone_size: NA; cdr3_aa: CASSLQQGFRKTQYF; cdr3_nt: TGTGCCAGCAGTTTACAGCAGGGGTTCAGGAAGACCCAGTACTTC
d_call: NA; j_call: TRBJ1-3; v_call: TRBV6-2/TRBV6-3; clone_size: NA; cdr3_aa: CASSARWGDSFSGNTIYF; cdr3_nt: TGTGCCAGCAGTGCCCGGTGGGGCGACAGTTTCTCTGGAAACACCATATATTTT
d_call: NA; j_call: TRBJ1-2; v_call: TRBV28; clone_size: NA; cdr3_aa: CASSSAAGEYGYTF; cdr3_nt: TGTGCCAGCAGTTCGGCGGCAGGAGAGTATGGCTACACCTTC
d_call: NA; j_call: TRBJ1-2; v_call: TRBV19; clone_size: NA; cdr3_aa: CASREQGRGYTF; cdr3_nt: TGTGCCAGTCGCGAACAGGGTCGAGGCTACACCTTC
d_call: NA; j_call: TRBJ2-3; v_call: TRBV19; clone_size: NA; cdr3_aa: CASSIWLSGDTQYF; cdr3_nt: TGTGCCAGTAGTATCTGGCTTTCCGGGGATACGCAGTATTTT
d_call: NA; j_call: TRBJ2-6; v_call: TRBV14; clone_size: once; cdr3_aa: CASSQGLSGANVLTF; cdr3_nt: TGTGCCAGCAGCCAAGGCCTCTCTGGGGCCAACGTCCTGACTTTC
d_call: NA; j_call: TRBJ2-3; v_call: TRBV7-2; clone_size: NA; cdr3_aa: CASSLAQGTDTQYF; cdr3_nt: TGTGCCAGCAGCTTAGCGCAGGGCACAGATACGCAGTATTTT
d_call: TRBD1; j_call: TRBJ1-1; v_call: TRBV7-9; clone_size: NA; cdr3_aa: CASTLPGQGVWDTEAFF; cdr3_nt: TGTGCCAGCACTTTACCGGGACAGGGCGTTTGGGACACTGAAGCTTTCTTT
d_call: TRBD2; j_call: TRBJ2-5; v_call: TRBV28; clone_size: NA; cdr3_aa: CASSPREFQETQYF; cdr3_nt: TGTGCCAGCAGTCCGCGGGAGTTCCAAGAGACCCAGTACTTC
d_call: NA; j_call: TRBJ1-6; v_call: TRBV5-1; clone_size: NA; cdr3_aa: CASSPLGGNNSPLHF; cdr3_nt: TGCGCCAGCAGCCCCCTCGGAGGGAATAATTCACCCCTCCACTTT